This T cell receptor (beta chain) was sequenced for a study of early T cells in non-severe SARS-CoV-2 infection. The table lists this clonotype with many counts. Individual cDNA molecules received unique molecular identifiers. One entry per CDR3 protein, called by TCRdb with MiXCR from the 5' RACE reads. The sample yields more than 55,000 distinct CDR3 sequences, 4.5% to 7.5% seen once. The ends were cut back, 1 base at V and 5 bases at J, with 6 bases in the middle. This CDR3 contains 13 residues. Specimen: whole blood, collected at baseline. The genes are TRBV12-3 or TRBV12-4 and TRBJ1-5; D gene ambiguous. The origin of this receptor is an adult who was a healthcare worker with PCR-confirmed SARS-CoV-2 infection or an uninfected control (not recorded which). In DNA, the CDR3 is TGTGCCAGCAGTTTAGTTCGGGATCAGCCCCAGCATTTT. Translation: CASSLVRDQPQHF.